The 22 T cell receptor beta chains below all came from one sample that was sequenced in a study of CD8+CD57+ T cells in acquired aplastic anemia. Individuals selected for sequencing had exhibited CD8+CD57+ cell expansion on flow cytometry. Template material for TCR beta VDJ and CDR3 profiling consisted of genomic DNA. TCRdb re-called the reads with MiXCR, one entry per CDR3 protein. This table has fewer than 300,000 distinct CDR3 sequences, 82% appearing once. The sequencing input was sorted CD4+, CD8+, or CD8+CD57+ T cells (not recorded which) from PBMCs. The source of these receptors is a human donor with aplastic anemia.

A remark on this clonotype: The junction shows a germline mismatch at one end, possibly a read error. This chain joins TRBV7-8 and TRBJ2-1; 7 bases are a match to TRBD2. The CDR3 extends over 15 amino acids. The germline gives CDR1 SGHVS, CDR2 FQNEAQ. DNA of the CDR3: TGTGCCAGCGGCTTAGCGGGCGGGCCCGATACGCAGCAGTTCTTC. Its protein is CASGLAGGPDTQQFF. The full variable domain, rest sourced from reference TRBV7-8 and TRBJ2-1, is GAGVSQSPRYKVAKRGQDVALRCDPISGHVSLFWYQQALGQGPEFLTYFQNEAQLDKSGLPSDRFFAERPEGSVSTLKIQRTQQEDSAVYLCASGLAGGPDTQQFFGPGTRLTVL.

The rearrangement links TRBV5-5 to TRBJ2-3; D is possibly TRBD1 (6 bases). CDR1 is SGHKS and CDR2 is YYEKEE in the germline V gene (reference sequence). This CDR3 has 13 residues. V was shortened by 3 bases and J by 6 bases, with 11 bases between the two germline ends. The CDR3, as DNA: TGTGCCAGCAGCTACTCACAGGGTGATACGCAGTATTTT. It is translated as CASSYSQGDTQYF.

V usage is TRBV7-8 and J usage is TRBJ1-5; no reliable D call. CDR3 size: 15 residues. Germline CDR1 is SGHVS and CDR2 is FQNEAQ. V lost 5 bases, J lost 14 bases, and 25 bases lay in between. The CDR3, as DNA: TGTGCCAGCAGCGCCGCCCAGCGTTCATCGCACAATGAGCATTTT. Translated: CASSAAQRSSHNEHF.

As regards this clonotype: Germline is not matched at one junction end, which may reflect a read error. The V call is TRBV5-1, the J call TRBJ1-1; unclear D gene. The V gene's germline CDR1 is SGHRS and CDR2 YFSETQ. The CDR3 sequence is 12 residues long. CDR3 amino acids: CASSKSNTEAFF. Here the CDR3 DNA reads TGTGCCAGCAGCAAGTCTAACACTGAAGCTTTCTTT.

This clonotype came up a few times. This chain connects TRBV5-6 to TRBJ2-7, with D unresolved. This CDR3 is built from 12 residues. Trimming shortened V by 4 bases and J by 0 bases, and 5 bases separated the two germline ends. Germline V gives CDR1 SGHDT, CDR2 YYEEEE. CDR3 DNA sequence: TGTGCCAGCAGCGGCAACTCCTACGAGCAGTACTTC. Protein sequence: CASSGNSYEQYF.

Comment on this clonotype: The CDR3 ends on some other residue instead of the conserved phenylalanine or tryptophan, so this is likely a read error. The DNA is left out, because the CDR3 cannot be placed on it with certainty; the CDR3 is given as TCRdb lists it. The chain's CDR3 is CASGLERTETPESVL. The V gene is TRBV2, the J gene TRBJ1-1; TRBD1 is the table's D call and was not checked against the DNA. Germline V CDR1 and CDR2: SNHLY, FYNNEI. The CDR3 has 15 residues if both end residues are counted.

In this sample, this clonotype turned up once. The rearrangement joins TRBV9 to TRBJ2-6, with TRBD2 as a possible D gene (7 bases). Germline CDR1 reads SGDLS; CDR2 reads YYNGEE. The CDR3 has 16 amino acids. The V and J ends lost 4 bases and 14 bases respectively, with 25 bases between them. The DNA of the CDR3 is TGTGCCAGCAGCTTAGGGGGGGGCAGCCGCAATCAGCTCCTGACTTTC. Protein: CASSLGGGSRNQLLTF.

V usage is TRBV9 and J usage is TRBJ2-7; D might be TRBD2 (6 bases). Germline loops: CDR1 SGDLS, CDR2 YYNGEE. V gave up 4 bases and J gave up 2 bases, with 25 bases separating them. The CDR3 length is 18 residues. The CDR3 reads CASSLQLADTAMPYEQYV. The CDR3 DNA sequence: TGTGCCAGCAGCTTACAACTAGCCGACACAGCTATGCCCTACGAGCAGTACGTC.

Details on this clonotype: The final CDR3 position lacks the conserved phenylalanine or tryptophan, pointing to a likely read error. The limits of the CDR3 on the DNA are not certain, so only TCRdb's listed CDR3 is given. This chain joins TRBV7-8 and TRBJ2-2. Germline V gene lookup returns CDR1 SGHVS and CDR2 FQNEAQ. With termini counted, the CDR3 has 12 amino acids. This CDR3 is CASSLAPGEVFY.

V and J are TRBV19 and TRBJ2-3; tentatively, D is TRBD1 or TRBD2 (6 bases each). With 6 bases removed from V and 2 bases from J, the gap between germline ends came to 15 bases. Germline V gives CDR1 LNHDA, CDR2 SQIVND (reference sequence). The CDR3 covers 15 residues. The CDR3 bases are TGTGCCAGTAGCCGTCCGGGGGCGCCCACAGATACGCAGTATTTT. Translated, it gives CASSRPGAPTDTQYF.

This clonotype was observed a few times. The J gene is TRBJ2-2, the V gene TRBV6-4; D remains unclear. V was clipped by 6 bases and J by 0 bases, with 17 bases between them. CDR1 and CDR2 (germline): MRHNA, SNTAGT. The CDR3 spans 17 residues. The CDR3 coding sequence is TGTGCCAGCAGGGATTTCCGCTTCAACCCGAACACCGGGGAGCTGTTTTTT. This translates into CASRDFRFNPNTGELFF.

The CDR3, as DNA: TGTGCCAGCAGCTTAGATCTGAAGGTCAACACTGAAGCTTTCTTT. It specifies CASSLDLKVNTEAFF. V usage is TRBV7-2 and J usage is TRBJ1-1; D remains ambiguous. This CDR3 is built from 15 residues. Germline CDR1 SGHTA, CDR2 FQGNSA. With 1 base removed from V and 2 bases from J, the gap between germline ends came to 11 bases.

Of note for this clonotype: At one boundary the junction diverges from the germline segment, which might be a read error. The chain employs TRBV7-9 and TRBJ1-2; D is uncertain. CDR3 length equals 16 residues. Per the germline V gene, CDR1 is SEHNR and CDR2 is FQNEAQ (reference sequence). The CDR3 loop reads CASSQGLAGRYTFYTF. The CDR3 bases are TGCGCCAGCAGCCAAGGCCTTGCAGGTCGCTACACCTTCTACACCTTC.

Ten or more counts support this clonotype. The chain links TRBV4-3 to TRBJ1-2, with 9 bases aligning to TRBD1. The CDR3 has 17 residues. Germline loops: CDR1 LGHNA, CDR2 YSLEER. The ends lost 4 bases at V and 6 bases at J; junction bases unmatched: 15. The CDR3 sequence: CASSRQPGDRGSDGYTF. CDR3 in DNA: TGCGCCAGCAGCCGACAACCAGGCGACAGGGGGTCGGATGGCTACACCTTC.

The chain recombines TRBV29-1 with TRBJ2-1; D might be TRBD1 (6 bases). CDR1 and CDR2 (germline): SQVTM, ANQGSEA. This CDR3 is built from 12 residues. The ends were cut back, 4 bases at V and 7 bases at J, with 11 bases in the middle. The DNA for the CDR3 is TGCAGCGTTGGTCGACAGGTTAATGAGCAGTTCTTC. It translates to CSVGRQVNEQFF.

The chain carries TRBV19 and TRBJ2-7, with 11 bases lining up with TRBD2. This CDR3 comprises 15 residues. Germline V CDR1 and CDR2: LNHDA, SQIVND (reference sequence). J lost 2 bases, V lost 4 bases, and 4 bases had no gene match. The CDR3 DNA is TGTGCCAGTAGTAGAACTAGCGGGAGCGCCTACGAGCAGTACTTC. This codes for CASSRTSGSAYEQYF.

This clonotype showed up just a few times. The chain carries TRBV19 and TRBJ2-7; 8 nucleotides align to TRBD1. Germline V gene sequence: CDR1 LNHDA, CDR2 SQIVND (reference sequence). V shed 5 bases, J shed 1 base, and the junction held 7 bases outside the gene matches. The CDR3 contains 15 residues. As DNA, the CDR3 is TGTGCCAGTAGTTTGGTTACAGGGGGATCCTACGAGCAGTACTTC. Protein: CASSLVTGGSYEQYF.

This chain connects TRBV7-2 to TRBJ1-2, with a weak D call TRBD1 (6 bases). The germline gives CDR1 SGHTA, CDR2 FQGNSA. The CDR3 is 15 amino acids. V gave up 3 bases and J gave up 13 bases, with 24 bases separating them. The CDR3 is CASSLAGDPEQFFTF. In nucleotides, the CDR3 is TGTGCCAGCAGCTTGGCAGGGGACCCTGAGCAGTTCTTCACCTTC.

The chain combines TRBV7-9 with TRBJ1-2, with a possible D match to TRBD1 (5 bases). This CDR3 region has 13 residues. V lost 5 bases, J lost 7 bases, and 14 bases lay in between. Germline lookup yields CDR1 SEHNR and CDR2 FQNEAQ (reference sequence). The CDR3 DNA reads TGTGCCAGCAGCCAAGGTGGGGCAGGTGGCTACACCTTC. This encodes CASSQGGAGGYTF.

The genes are TRBV7-9 and TRBJ2-7; D uncertain. CDR3 length equals 15 residues. Trimming took 5 bases from V and 13 from J, leaving 27 bases between them. The germline gives CDR1 SEHNR, CDR2 FQNEAQ (reference sequence). CDR3: CASSPRQLEETQYYV. The CDR3 region has the DNA TGTGCCAGCAGCCCGAGGCAGTTGGAAGAGACCCAGTACTACGTC.

A word on this clonotype: An end of the junction differs from the germline gene, which may be a read error. The V gene is TRBV7-9, the J gene TRBJ2-5; D unclear. Germline CDR1 is SEHNR and CDR2 is FQNEAQ (reference sequence). There are 14 residues in the CDR3. CDR3 loop: CATSRPRREETQYF. The CDR3 nucleotides are TGTGCCACCAGCAGACCTAGACGGGAAGAGACCCAGTACTTC.

About this clonotype: One end of the junction varies from germline; a read error may be responsible. The rearrangement uses TRBV9 and TRBJ2-3; D perhaps matches TRBD1 (5 bases). The CDR3 extends over 14 amino acids. CDR1 and CDR2 (germline): SGDLS, YYNGEE. The CDR3 DNA sequence: TGTGCCAGCAGCTTAGACAATCTACCGGACACTGAAGATTTT. Its protein product is CASSLDNLPDTEDF.